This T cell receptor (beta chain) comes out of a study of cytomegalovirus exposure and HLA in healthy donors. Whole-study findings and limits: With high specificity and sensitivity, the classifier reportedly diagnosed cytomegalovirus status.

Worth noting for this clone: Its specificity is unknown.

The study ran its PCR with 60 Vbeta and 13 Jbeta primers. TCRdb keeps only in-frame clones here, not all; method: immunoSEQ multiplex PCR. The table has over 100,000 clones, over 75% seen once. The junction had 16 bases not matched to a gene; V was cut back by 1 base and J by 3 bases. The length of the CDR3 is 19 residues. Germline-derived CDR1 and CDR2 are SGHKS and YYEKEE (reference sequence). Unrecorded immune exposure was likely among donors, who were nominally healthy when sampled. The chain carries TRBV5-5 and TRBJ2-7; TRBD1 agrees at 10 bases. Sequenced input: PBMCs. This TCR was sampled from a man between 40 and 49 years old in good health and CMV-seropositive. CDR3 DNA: TGTGCCAGCAGCTTGTCCGGACAGGGGGAAGGGTTCCGGAGCTACGAGCAGTACTTC. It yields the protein CASSLSGQGEGFRSYEQYF.